This T cell receptor (beta chain) was profiled in a study of blood T cells in healthy people across ages. The germline V gene has CDR1 MDHEN and CDR2 SYDVKM. The CDR3 extends over 16 amino acids. Trimming left V 6 bases short and J 4 bases short, with 20 bases between. Using a J-beta primer mix together with a sample-barcoded 5' primer, a second PCR was run for roughly 7 to 11 cycles. Each CDR3 protein is one row after TCRdb ran MiXCR on the 5' RACE reads. The sample yields about 970,000 distinct CDR3 sequences, roughly 47% seen once. Sequenced sample: blood. The chain uses TRBV28 and TRBJ2-3; maybe TRBD2 (6 bases). The source is a woman aged 55-69 years in good health. Here the CDR3 reads CASRLRVGSRSDTQYF. In DNA, the CDR3 is TGTGCCAGCAGACTACGGGTCGGGAGTCGATCAGATACGCAGTATTTT.